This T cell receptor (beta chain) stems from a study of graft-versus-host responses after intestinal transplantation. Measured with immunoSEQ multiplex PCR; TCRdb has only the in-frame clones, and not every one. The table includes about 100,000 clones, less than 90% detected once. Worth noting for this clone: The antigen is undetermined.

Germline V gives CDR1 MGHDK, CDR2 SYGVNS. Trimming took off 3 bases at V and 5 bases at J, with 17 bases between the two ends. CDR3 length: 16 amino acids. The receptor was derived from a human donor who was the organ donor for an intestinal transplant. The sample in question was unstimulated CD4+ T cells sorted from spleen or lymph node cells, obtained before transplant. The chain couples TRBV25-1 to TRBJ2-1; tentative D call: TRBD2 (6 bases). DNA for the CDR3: TGTGCCAGCAGTGATAAGGAGGGGATTCGCCACAATGAGCAGTTCTTC. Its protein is CASSDKEGIRHNEQFF. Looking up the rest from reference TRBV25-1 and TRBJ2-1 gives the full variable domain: EADIYQTPRYLVIGTGKKITLECSQTMGHDKMYWYQQDPGMELHLIHYSYGVNSTEKGDLSSESTVSRIRTEHFPLTLESARPSHTSQYLCASSDKEGIRHNEQFFGPGTRLTVL.